This TCR beta chain was obtained from a study of beta chain features in type 1 diabetes. Study as a whole: Age, gender and cell yields were alike across patients and healthy donors. General study findings and limits: At VDJ recombination sites, type 1 diabetes patients had fewer insertions and more deleted nucleotides. Overrepresentation of cells with high TCR expression could result from cDNA sequencing. The study found moderately but significantly shorter TCRB CDR3s in all four CD4+ subsets of Type 1 diabetes patients.

The CDR3 sequence is 14 residues long. The trim removed 6 bases at V and 0 bases at J, leaving 3 bases unmatched. The germline gives CDR1 MNHEY, CDR2 SVGAGI. On this clone itself: The antigen is unknown.

Expressed TCRB transcripts were sequenced after all isolated RNA was converted to cDNA. Libraries were prepared by immunoSEQ multiplex PCR; TCRdb keeps only in-frame clonotypes and omits some of them. Here the sample spans 300,000 to 350,000 clones, 9.3% being singletons. The sequencing input was central memory CD4+ T cells from blood. The TCR originated in a man aged 25 to 40 with type 1 diabetes. This chain links TRBV6-5 with TRBJ2-7, with 9 nucleotides matching TRBD2. The CDR3 protein is CASRPSGVSYEQYF. For the CDR3, the DNA is TGTGCCAGCAGGCCTAGCGGGGTCTCCTACGAGCAGTACTTC.